The 22 T cell receptor beta chains given below trace back to one sample, sequenced in a study of cytomegalovirus exposure and HLA in healthy donors. With 60 Vbeta and 13 Jbeta primers, the PCR was carried out. Data came from immunoSEQ multiplex PCR; TCRdb stores just in-frame clones and leaves some out. The table shows 150,000 to 200,000 clones, with just over 70% occurring only once. The material sequenced was PBMCs. These receptors originate from a human donor in good health.

V is TRBV6-1 and J is TRBJ1-1; D is possibly TRBD1 (6 bases). Germline assignment: CDR1 MNHNS and CDR2 SASEGT. The CDR3 is 13 amino acids. The ends were cut back, 4 bases at V and 4 bases at J, with 10 bases in the middle. DNA for the CDR3: TGTGCCAGCAGTGCCCTAGGGGGCACTGAAGCTTTCTTT. It is translated as CASSALGGTEAFF.

The rearrangement joins TRBV19 to TRBJ2-1, with a weak D call TRBD2 (6 bases). Germline-derived CDR1 and CDR2 are LNHDA and SQIVND (reference sequence). V lost 3 bases to trimming and J lost 1 base, with 13 bases between them. CDR3 length: 16 residues. The CDR3 here is CASSITSSPSYNEQFF. The CDR3, as DNA: TGTGCCAGTAGTATCACTAGCTCGCCTTCCTACAATGAGCAGTTCTTC.

The chain uses TRBV2 and TRBJ2-3, with D perhaps TRBD2 (5 bases). This CDR3 contains 13 residues. Germline V CDR1 and CDR2: SNHLY, FYNNEI. Trimming took off 5 bases at V and 3 bases at J, with 9 bases between the two ends. The chain's CDR3 is CASSFTRTDTQYF. The DNA for the CDR3 is TGTGCCAGCAGTTTCACTAGGACAGATACGCAGTATTTT. The full variable domain, its missing parts supplied by reference TRBV2 and TRBJ2-3, is EPEVTQTPSHQVTQMGQEVILRCVPISNHLYFYWYRQILGQKVEFLVSFYNNEISEKSEIFDDQFSVERPDGSNFTLKIRSTKLEDSAMYFCASSFTRTDTQYFGPGTRLTVL.

This chain's CDR3 is CASKPGDKNIQYF. CDR3 nucleotide sequence: TGTGCCAGCAAGCCAGGGGACAAAAACATTCAGTACTTC. The genes are TRBV6-6 and TRBJ2-4, with D possibly matching TRBD1 (6 bases). V was pared by 7 bases and J by 3 bases, with 10 bases between. This CDR3 comprises 13 residues. Germline CDR1 MNHNY, CDR2 SVGAGI (reference sequence).

The chain has TRBV19 and TRBJ2-5; tentative D call: TRBD2 (5 bases). CDR3 size: 15 residues. Trimming removed 3 bases from V and 2 bases from J, with 13 bases in between. CDR1 and CDR2 from the germline V gene are LNHDA and SQIVND (reference sequence). DNA of the CDR3: TGTGCCAGTAGTATTTGGCCAGGAGGACAAGAGACCCAGTACTTC. Translated: CASSIWPGGQETQYF.

This clone was counted once. This chain links TRBV5-4 with TRBJ2-7; D gene unclear. Germline CDR1 is SGHNT and CDR2 is YYREEE (reference sequence). The CDR3 spans 16 residues. Trimming removed 4 bases from V and 2 bases from J, with 19 bases in between. The CDR3 DNA is TGTGCCAGCAGCCCCGACGGAGCTAGGCTCCCCTACGAGCAGTACTTC. Translated: CASSPDGARLPYEQYF. Drawing the rest from reference TRBV5-4 and TRBJ2-7, the complete variable domain is ETGVTQSPTHLIKTRGQQVTLRCSSQSGHNTVSWYQQALGQGPQFIFQYYREEENGRGNFPPRFSGLQFPNYSSELNVNALELDDSALYLCASSPDGARLPYEQYFGPGTRLTVT.

CDR3 amino acids: CASSQVGTEGVAFF. Here the CDR3 DNA reads TGTGCCAGCAGCCAAGTCGGGACAGAGGGTGTAGCTTTCTTT. V gene TRBV2 combines with J gene TRBJ1-1; 7 nucleotides line up with TRBD1. The CDR3 length is 14 residues. J gave up 10 bases and V 6 bases, and 14 bases lay outside the gene matches. CDR1 is SNHLY and CDR2 is FYNNEI in the germline V gene.

CDR3 bases: TGTGCCAGCAGCGTTGGAGCGGGGGAAAACACCGGGGAGCTGTTTTTT. Protein product: CASSVGAGENTGELFF. The genes are TRBV9 and TRBJ2-2, with 8 bases fitting TRBD2. The CDR3 consists of 16 residues. V lost 2 bases and J lost 2; bases outside the gene matches: 5. Looked up from germline, CDR1 is SGDLS and CDR2 is YYNGEE.

V usage is TRBV28 and J usage is TRBJ1-6, with no clear D. Germline V CDR1 and CDR2: MDHEN, SYDVKM. CDR3 size: 12 residues. The V gene lost 5 bases and the J gene lost 4 bases, with 3 bases spanning the gap. In nucleotides, the CDR3 is TGTGCCAGCAGTCCTTATAATTCACCCCTCCACTTT. Translation: CASSPYNSPLHF.

The V call is TRBV5-1, the J call TRBJ2-3; 9 bases match TRBD2. J was trimmed by 0 bases and V by 0 bases; bases with no gene match: 5. The CDR3 sequence is 17 residues long. From germline, CDR1 is SGHRS and CDR2 YFSETQ. CDR3 in DNA: TGCGCCAGCAGCTTGGGGGCGGGGGGGACTAGCACAGATACGCAGTATTTT. Amino acids: CASSLGAGGTSTDTQYF.

The genes are TRBV11-3 and TRBJ2-7; 8 nucleotides agree with TRBD1. The CDR3 sequence is 13 residues long. CDR1 and CDR2 (germline): SGHNT, YENEEA. The V and J ends lost 5 bases and 5 bases, in that order; junction bases with no gene match: 5. This CDR3 reads CASSILTGDEQYF. The CDR3 bases are TGTGCCAGCAGCATCCTGACAGGGGACGAGCAGTACTTC.

A few counts support this clone. The chain links TRBV5-1 to TRBJ1-6; 9 nucleotides match TRBD1. This CDR3 has 14 residues. Per germline, CDR1 SGHRS and CDR2 YFSETQ. V was clipped by 4 bases and J by 13 bases; unmatched bases: 9. CDR3 coding DNA: TGCGCCAGCAGCACGGACAGGGGAGCGCGCCCCCTCCACTTT. Residues: CASSTDRGARPLHF.

The V and J genes are TRBV10-1 and TRBJ1-5; weak D call: TRBD1 (6 bases). Trimming left V 6 bases short and J 4 bases short, with 13 bases between. From germline, CDR1 is WNHNN and CDR2 SYGVQD (reference sequence). The CDR3 runs to 14 residues. The CDR3, as DNA: TGCGCCAGCAGCGAGGGACATAAAAATCAGCCCCAGCATTTT. This gives the protein CASSEGHKNQPQHF.

The chain recombines TRBV7-6 with TRBJ1-6, with a possible D match to TRBD1 (5 bases). CDR3 size: 16 residues. Trimming took off 4 bases at V and 10 bases at J, with 20 bases between the two ends. Germline-derived CDR1 and CDR2 are SGHVS and FNYEAQ. Written as DNA, the CDR3 is TGTGCCAGCAGCTCAGGCGGACGGGGACTCCGATCACCCCTCCACTTT. Translation: CASSSGGRGLRSPLHF.

This clone showed up just a few times. V and J are TRBV15 and TRBJ2-5; 10 bases fit TRBD2. The germline V gene encodes CDR1 LNHNV and CDR2 YYDKDF (reference sequence). The V gene end was trimmed by 8 bases and the J gene end by 4 bases; junction bases not matched to a gene: 10. This CDR3 is 15 amino acids long. The CDR3: CATWVAGGSRETQYF. The CDR3 DNA is TGTGCCACCTGGGTAGCGGGGGGAAGTCGAGAGACCCAGTACTTC.

The chain carries TRBV19 and TRBJ1-2; D is unclear. Trimming cost V 6 bases and J 0 bases, with 8 bases left between them. The CDR3 loop spans 13 amino acids. Germline values: CDR1 LNHDA, CDR2 SQIVND (reference sequence). The CDR3, as DNA: TGTGCCAGTAGGGGAGATACTAACTATGGCTACACCTTC. Translated, it gives CASRGDTNYGYTF.

V is TRBV19 and J is TRBJ1-2, with 9 bases matching TRBD1. CDR1 and CDR2 from the germline V gene are LNHDA and SQIVND (reference sequence). This CDR3 has 13 residues. Germline trimming cut 5 bases from V and 8 bases from J; bases unmatched to any gene: 6. The CDR3 is CASSALDRGGYTF. For the CDR3, the DNA is TGTGCCAGTAGTGCCCTGGACAGGGGCGGCTACACCTTC.

This sequence joins TRBV5-1 and TRBJ2-3, with 7 bases identical to TRBD1. V gave up 4 bases and J gave up 6 bases; unmatched junction bases: 8. The germline gives CDR1 SGHRS, CDR2 YFSETQ. This CDR3 is built from 14 residues. The CDR3 sequence: CASSPRQGPDTQYF. Here the CDR3 DNA reads TGCGCCAGCAGCCCTCGACAGGGACCGGATACGCAGTATTTT.

This chain connects TRBV19 to TRBJ2-7; D may be TRBD1 (6 bases). The CDR3 spans 13 residues. Germline V gene sequence: CDR1 LNHDA, CDR2 SQIVND (reference sequence). The germline V and J ends were trimmed by 6 bases and 0 bases, with 9 bases remaining between them. CDR3 amino acids: CASSLRGSYEQYF. In nucleotides, the CDR3 is TGTGCCAGTAGCCTCAGGGGCTCCTACGAGCAGTACTTC.

The DNA for the CDR3 is TGTGCCAGCACTGACTACTACAATGAGCAGTTCTTC. Translating it yields CASTDYYNEQFF. The V and J genes are TRBV19 and TRBJ2-1; tentative D call: TRBD2 (5 bases). The V gene lost 9 bases and the J gene lost 3 bases, with 9 bases spanning the gap. This CDR3 contains 12 residues. Germline-derived CDR1 and CDR2 are LNHDA and SQIVND (reference sequence).

This CDR3 reads CASSLEQGGSAPLHF. The CDR3 region has the DNA TGCGCCAGCAGCTTGGAACAGGGGGGGTCAGCTCCCCTCCACTTT. J is TRBJ1-6 and V is TRBV5-1; 8 positions agree with TRBD1. Trimming cost V 0 bases and J 13 bases; bases outside gene matches: 9. Germline V gene sequence: CDR1 SGHRS, CDR2 YFSETQ. This CDR3 contains 15 residues.

This clone was seen once. The J gene is TRBJ2-5, the V gene TRBV9, with TRBD2 identical over 7 bases. The J call is uncertain, as TRBJ2-7 better fits the DNA end. The CDR3 covers 16 residues. Germline lookup yields CDR1 SGDLS and CDR2 YYNGEE. The CDR3 DNA follows: TGTGCCAGCAGCCCCAGGGCTAGCGGTAGCTCCTACGAGCAGTACTTC. Its protein product is CASSPRASGSSYEQYF.